The TCR beta chain described here comes from a study of beta chain features in type 1 diabetes (dated by TCRdb to 2016 to 2018). Study-wide context: No differences in mean age, gender distribution, total cell number or subset yield were found between patients and healthy donors. A total of about 99,000,000 sorted cells were examined across all samples, and RNA yield correlated strongly with the number of cells per subset. The study compared the TCRB repertoires of sorted circulating CD4+ T cell subsets in recently diagnosed type 1 diabetes patients with those in matched healthy donors. Whereas all 28 donors provided naive and central memory subsets, regulatory and stem cell-like memory subsets were isolated from just 8 patients and about eight healthy donors.

All of the isolated RNA was reverse transcribed with the High Capacity cDNA Reverse Transcription Kit, so expressed TCRB transcripts were sequenced. Naive, central memory and regulatory T cell samples underwent deep immunoSEQ sequencing, averaging around 4 million total reads per sample. Sorted cells were lysed in RLT buffer, and RNA was extracted using DNase-treated RNeasy Micro or Mini kits according to cell number. To prevent cross-contamination, each cell subset was processed individually, whereas patient and healthy donor samples were processed jointly. Using the immunoSEQ multiplex PCR, TCRB sequences were amplified from cDNA into 87-bp fragments spanning the CDR3 region. Sequencing of the amplicons was performed on the Illumina HiSeq platform. As for the original processing: PCR bias was computationally corrected using synthetic template baselines, reads within Hamming distance 2 were collapsed, and singletons that could not be merged were discarded. Reads were aligned to IMGT to assign V, D and J genes, CDR3 length, and insertions or deletions at six rearrangement sites. Within each subset, clonotype counts were normalized to the number of sorted cells before true diversity and Gini coefficients were calculated with the tcR R package. Repertoire sharing was quantified using the overlap coefficient calculated on TCRB nucleotide sequences. Out-of-frame TCRB sequences from naive cells were analyzed as a proxy for the pre-selection repertoire. The immuneACCESS repertoire file appears here via TCRdb, limited to in-frame rearrangements. These files lack a portion of the clones; in checked studies, under half of the deficit traces to unresolved V genes, and the cause of the others is not known. V and J calls and clone size come straight from that table; D and trimming were deduced from the DNA. This sample gives about 360,000 clones in total; 10% to 15% of them show up just once. Together, the top ten hold approximately 0.01% of the sample.

From each donor, a single peripheral blood sample of around 120 mL on average was drawn into heparinised tubes. Naive, central memory, regulatory and stem cell-like memory CD4+ T cells were sorted on a BD FACSAria II using a panel including CD45RO, CCR7, CD25, CD127, CD95 and CD27. All sorted populations exceeded 95% purity. PBMCs were isolated immediately by Lymphoprep density gradient centrifugation and stained directly without culture. Samples were stained and sorted in pairs, with one healthy donor and one patient per experiment, so that batch effects were minimized. CDR3 length: 13 amino acids, cysteine to phenylalanine. The read is trimmed to its CDR3 DNA, 39 bases read in frame from base 1. The germline V gene (reference sequence) gives CDR1 as SGHAT and CDR2 as FQDESV. V and J lose 5 bases and 7 bases, and a span of 14 bases separates them. General findings and caveats noted by the study authors: Because small numbers of individuals were included in the HLA sub-analyses, any influence of HLA type on TCRB rearrangement was left unresolved. At VDJ recombination sites, type 1 diabetes patients had fewer insertions and more deleted nucleotides, which implies abnormalities in thymic rearrangement. PCR may preferentially amplify shorter templates, but because patient and control samples were amplified and corrected together, any resulting skew would affect both groups equally. Naive, central memory and regulatory TCRB repertoires appeared to be more alike among patients than among healthy donors. A moderate but significant shortening of TCRB CDR3 length was observed in type 1 diabetes patients in all four CD4+ subsets. Sequencing cDNA rather than genomic DNA could over-represent highly expressing activated cells, although activation and CD3 levels did not differ between groups.

There are a few counts of this clone. Its antigen has not been determined. Base qualities are missing; no much larger clone stands one base away. The V and J genes are TRBV11-1 and TRBJ2-5; the D gene is perhaps TRBD2, on 5 matching bases. This TCR derives from a woman aged 18-29 years with type 1 diabetes. The sequencing sample was made of naive CD4+ T cells from blood. The cell subset or site tag for this specimen amounts to: true naive CD4+ T cells. Read as DNA, the sequence is TGTGCCAGCAGCGCAGGTAGCGATCGGACCCAGTACTTC. This encodes CASSAGSDRTQYF. Joined to the reference TRBV11-1 and TRBJ2-5 proteins, this CDR3 gives the full variable domain: EAEVAQSPRYKITEKSQAVAFWCDPISGHATLYWYRQILGQGPELLVQFQDESVVDDSQLPKDRFSAERLKGVDSTLKIQPAELGDSAMYLCASSAGSDRTQYFGPGTRLLVL.